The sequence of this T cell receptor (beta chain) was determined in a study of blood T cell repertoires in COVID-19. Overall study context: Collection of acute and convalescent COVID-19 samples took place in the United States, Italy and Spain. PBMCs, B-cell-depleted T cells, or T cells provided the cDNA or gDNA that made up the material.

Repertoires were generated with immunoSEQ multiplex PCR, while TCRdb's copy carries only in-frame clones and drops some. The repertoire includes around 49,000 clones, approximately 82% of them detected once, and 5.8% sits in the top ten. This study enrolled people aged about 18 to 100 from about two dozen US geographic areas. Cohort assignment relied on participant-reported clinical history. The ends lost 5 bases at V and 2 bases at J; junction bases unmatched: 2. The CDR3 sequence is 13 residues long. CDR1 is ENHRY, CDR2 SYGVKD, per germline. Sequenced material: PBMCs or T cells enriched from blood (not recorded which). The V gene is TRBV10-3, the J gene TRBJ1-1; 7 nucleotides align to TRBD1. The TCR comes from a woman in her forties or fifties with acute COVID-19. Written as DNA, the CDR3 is TGTGCCATCAGTCCAGGGGGAAACACTGAAGCTTTCTTT. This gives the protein CAISPGGNTEAFF.